A selection of T cell receptor beta chains follows, all from one sample in a study of T-cell memory formation after mild COVID-19. TCRdb re-derived calls from the 5' RACE reads in MiXCR, one entry per CDR3 protein. The sample includes roughly 510,000 distinct CDR3 sequences, approximately 15% seen only once; the top ten take roughly 8.2%. The specimen was PBMCs or a T cell subset sorted from them (not recorded which). These receptors came from an adult woman who had mild COVID-19 (a few samples of this study predate the infection). Cell type and time point are not known. Both conserved end residues are part of each CDR3. Fields, in order: J gene, V gene, CDR3 protein.

>TRBJ2-1|TRBV25-1
CASSGAGQERTYNEQFF
>TRBJ2-1|TRBV6-2/TRBV6-3
CASETYNEQFF
>TRBJ1-5|TRBV4-1
CASSQDSGARGNQPQHF
>TRBJ2-7|TRBV14
CASSHLGGPPDLYEQYF
>TRBJ2-7|TRBV7-2
CASSVRAGGPNPYF
>TRBJ1-4|TRBV9
CASSPSEGGFEKLFF
>TRBJ2-7|TRBV19
CASSRGLAGLIFHEQYF
>TRBJ2-1|TRBV9
CASSVGGREINNEQFF
>TRBJ2-2|TRBV7-6
CAGRQGEGSTGELFF
>TRBJ2-1|TRBV24-1
CATSGTSGMNEQFF
>TRBJ2-1|TRBV5-1
CASSFPSGSTPSYNEQFF
>TRBJ2-2|TRBV6-1
CASLREANTGELFF
>TRBJ1-2|TRBV12-3/TRBV12-4
CASGGRGFYGYTF
>TRBJ2-1|TRBV6-4
CASSDLAGGDEQFF
>TRBJ2-3|TRBV7-9
CASSPGQGATDTQYF
>TRBJ2-1|TRBV7-8
CASSLEVRRENEQFF
>TRBJ1-5|TRBV10-3
CAINPTGFNQPQHF
>TRBJ1-6|TRBV11-1
CASSNPDRQNSPLHF
>TRBJ2-1|TRBV7-9
CASSLYGDEQFF
>TRBJ1-1|TRBV7-3
CASSLNGRTGPPMNTEAFF
>TRBJ2-7|TRBV28
CASSPPSAGASEQYF
>TRBJ1-1|TRBV5-6
CASSHTGTGVNTEAFF
>TRBJ2-5|TRBV9
CASSVVASGGPGETQYF
>TRBJ2-7|TRBV7-9
CASSSITGTDNIYYEQYF
>TRBJ2-1|TRBV12-3/TRBV12-4
CASSGTPVEQFF
>TRBJ2-3|TRBV18
CASSFTAGTTDTQYF
>TRBJ2-5|TRBV3-1
CASSQVQGIETQYF
>TRBJ1-5|TRBV19
CASSIVQASNQPQHF
>TRBJ1-2|TRBV6-5
CASSFSRRGGNYGYTF